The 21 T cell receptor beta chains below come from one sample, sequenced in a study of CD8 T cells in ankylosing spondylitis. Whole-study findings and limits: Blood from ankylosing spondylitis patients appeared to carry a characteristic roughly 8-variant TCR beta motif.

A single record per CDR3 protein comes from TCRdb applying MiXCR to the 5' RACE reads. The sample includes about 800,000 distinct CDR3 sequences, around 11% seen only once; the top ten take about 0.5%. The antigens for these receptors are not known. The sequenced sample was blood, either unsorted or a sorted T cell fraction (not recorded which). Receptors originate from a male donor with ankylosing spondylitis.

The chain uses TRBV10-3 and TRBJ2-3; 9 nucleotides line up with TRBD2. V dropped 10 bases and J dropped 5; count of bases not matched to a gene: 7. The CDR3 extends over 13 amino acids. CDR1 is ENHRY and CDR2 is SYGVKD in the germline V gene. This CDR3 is CATIAGAGDTQYF. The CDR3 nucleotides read TGTGCCACCATAGCGGGAGCGGGAGATACGCAGTATTTT.

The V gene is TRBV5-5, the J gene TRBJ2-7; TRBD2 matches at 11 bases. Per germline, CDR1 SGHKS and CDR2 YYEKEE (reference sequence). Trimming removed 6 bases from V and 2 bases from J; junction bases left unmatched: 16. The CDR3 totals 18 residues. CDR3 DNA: TGTGCCAGCACCCTTGGCTGGCTAGCGGGGGGATTCGCCTACGAGCAGTACTTC. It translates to CASTLGWLAGGFAYEQYF.

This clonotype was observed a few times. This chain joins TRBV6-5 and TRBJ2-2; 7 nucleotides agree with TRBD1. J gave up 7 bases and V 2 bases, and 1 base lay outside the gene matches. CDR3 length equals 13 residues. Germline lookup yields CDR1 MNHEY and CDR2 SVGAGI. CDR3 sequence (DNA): TGTGCCAGCAGTTACCAGGGGGTCGGGGAGCTGTTTTTT. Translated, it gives CASSYQGVGELFF.

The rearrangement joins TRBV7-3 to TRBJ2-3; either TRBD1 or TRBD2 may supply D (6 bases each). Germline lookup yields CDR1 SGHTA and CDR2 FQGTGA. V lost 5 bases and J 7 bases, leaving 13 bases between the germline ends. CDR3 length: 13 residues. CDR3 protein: CASSPLGGYTQYF. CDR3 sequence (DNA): TGTGCCAGCAGCCCCTTAGGGGGGTATACGCAGTATTTT.

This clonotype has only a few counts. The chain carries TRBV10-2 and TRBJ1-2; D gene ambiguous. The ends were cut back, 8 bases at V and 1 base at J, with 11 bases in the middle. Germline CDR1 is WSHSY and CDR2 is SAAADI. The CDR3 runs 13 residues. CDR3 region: CASFDGYNYGYTF. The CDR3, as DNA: TGCGCCAGCTTTGACGGGTATAACTATGGCTACACCTTC.

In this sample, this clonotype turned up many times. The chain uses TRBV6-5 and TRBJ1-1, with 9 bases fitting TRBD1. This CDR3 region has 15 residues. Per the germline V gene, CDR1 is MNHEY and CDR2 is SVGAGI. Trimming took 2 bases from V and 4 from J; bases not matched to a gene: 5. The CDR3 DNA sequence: TGTGCCAGCAGTTACCCCGCGACAGGGGGCACTGAAGCTTTCTTT. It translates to CASSYPATGGTEAFF.

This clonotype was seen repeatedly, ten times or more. CDR3 DNA sequence: TGCAGCGTTGGACAGCGAGAGACCCAGTACTTC. It codes for CSVGQRETQYF. This chain links TRBV29-1 with TRBJ2-5, with D perhaps TRBD1 (5 bases). V lost 4 bases and J 4 bases, leaving 7 bases between the germline ends. In germline, CDR1 is SQVTM, CDR2 ANQGSEA. This CDR3 comprises 11 residues. Using reference TRBV29-1 and TRBJ2-5 for the parts outside the CDR3, the full variable domain is SAVISQKPSRDICQRGTSLTIQCQVDSQVTMMFWYRQQPGQSLTLIATANQGSEATYESGFVIDKFPISRPNLTFSTLTVSNMSPEDSSIYLCSVGQRETQYFGPGTRLLVL.

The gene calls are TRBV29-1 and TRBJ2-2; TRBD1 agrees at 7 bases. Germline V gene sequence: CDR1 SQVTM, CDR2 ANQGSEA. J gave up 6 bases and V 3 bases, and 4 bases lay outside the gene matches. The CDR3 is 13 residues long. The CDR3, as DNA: TGCAGCGTTGAGGGACAGAGTTCCGGGGAGCTGTTTTTT. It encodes CSVEGQSSGELFF.

The CDR3: CASSLSRVQPQHF. The CDR3 DNA sequence: TGTGCCAGCAGCTTGAGTAGGGTTCAGCCCCAGCATTTT. The V gene is TRBV5-8, the J gene TRBJ1-5; D is ambiguous. V was clipped by 1 base and J by 6 bases, with 8 bases between them. CDR1 and CDR2 from the germline V gene are SGHTS and YDEGEE. The length of the CDR3 is 13 residues.

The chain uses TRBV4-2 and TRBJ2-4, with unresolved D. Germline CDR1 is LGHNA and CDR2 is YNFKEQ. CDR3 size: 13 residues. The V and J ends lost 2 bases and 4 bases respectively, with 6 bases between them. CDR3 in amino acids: CASSQSPKNIQYF. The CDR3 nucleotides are TGTGCCAGCAGCCAATCCCCTAAAAACATTCAGTACTTC.

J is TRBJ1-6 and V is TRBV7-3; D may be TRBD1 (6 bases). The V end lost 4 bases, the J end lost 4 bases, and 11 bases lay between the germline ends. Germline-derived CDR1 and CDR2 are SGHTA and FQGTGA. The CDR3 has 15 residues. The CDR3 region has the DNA TGTGCCAGCAGCTCTACTGGACAGTATAATTCACCCCTCCACTTT. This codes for CASSSTGQYNSPLHF.

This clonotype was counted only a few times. CDR3 loop: CASSEPGTTRMFF. The CDR3 nucleotides are TGTGCCAGCAGTGAACCCGGGACTACCAGAATGTTCTTC. The chain joins TRBV12-3 or TRBV12-4 to TRBJ2-1; 7 bases are a match to TRBD2. The CDR3 length is 13 residues. The junction had 13 bases not matched to a gene; V was cut back by 5 bases and J by 15 bases.

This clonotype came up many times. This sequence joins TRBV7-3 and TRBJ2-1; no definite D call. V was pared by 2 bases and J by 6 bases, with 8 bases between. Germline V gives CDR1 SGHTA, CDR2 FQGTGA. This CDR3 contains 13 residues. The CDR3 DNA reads TGTGCCAGCAGCTTAGAGTTGCGCAATGAGCAGTTCTTC. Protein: CASSLELRNEQFF.

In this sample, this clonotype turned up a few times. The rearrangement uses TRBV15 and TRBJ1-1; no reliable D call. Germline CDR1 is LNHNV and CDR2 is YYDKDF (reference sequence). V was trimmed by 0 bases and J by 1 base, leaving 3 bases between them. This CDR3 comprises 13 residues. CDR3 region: CATSRERNTEAFF. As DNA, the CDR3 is TGTGCCACCAGCAGAGAGAGGAACACTGAAGCTTTCTTT.

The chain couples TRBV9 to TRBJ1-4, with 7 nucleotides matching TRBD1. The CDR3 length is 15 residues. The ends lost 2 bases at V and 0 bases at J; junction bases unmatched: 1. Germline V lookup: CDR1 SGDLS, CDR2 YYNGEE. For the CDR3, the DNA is TGTGCCAGCAGCGTTCAGGGGGCAACTAATGAAAAACTGTTTTTT. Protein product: CASSVQGATNEKLFF.

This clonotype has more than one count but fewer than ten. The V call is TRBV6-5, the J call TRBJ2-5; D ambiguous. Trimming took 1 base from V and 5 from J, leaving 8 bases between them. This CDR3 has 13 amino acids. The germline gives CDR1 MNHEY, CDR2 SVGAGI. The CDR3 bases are TGTGCCAGCAGTTACTTCCTGGGGGAGACCCAGTACTTC. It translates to CASSYFLGETQYF.

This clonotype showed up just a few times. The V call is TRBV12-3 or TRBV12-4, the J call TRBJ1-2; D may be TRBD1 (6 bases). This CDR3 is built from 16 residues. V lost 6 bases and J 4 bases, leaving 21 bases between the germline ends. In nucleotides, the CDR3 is TGTGCCAGCAGCCGGGACCCCCGGTGGGACATCTATGGCTACACCTTC. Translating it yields CASSRDPRWDIYGYTF.

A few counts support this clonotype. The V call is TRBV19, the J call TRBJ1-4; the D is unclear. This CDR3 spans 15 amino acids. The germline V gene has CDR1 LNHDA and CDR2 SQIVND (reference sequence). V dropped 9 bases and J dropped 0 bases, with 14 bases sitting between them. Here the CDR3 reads CASAGTSATNEKLFF. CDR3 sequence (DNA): TGTGCCAGCGCCGGTACGAGTGCAACTAATGAAAAACTGTTTTTT. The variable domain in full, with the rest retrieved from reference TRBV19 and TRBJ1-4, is DGGITQSPKYLFRKEGQNVTLSCEQNLNHDAMYWYRQDPGQGLRLIYYSQIVNDFQKGDIAEGYSVSREKKESFPLTVTSAQKNPTAFYLCASAGTSATNEKLFFGSGTQLSVL.

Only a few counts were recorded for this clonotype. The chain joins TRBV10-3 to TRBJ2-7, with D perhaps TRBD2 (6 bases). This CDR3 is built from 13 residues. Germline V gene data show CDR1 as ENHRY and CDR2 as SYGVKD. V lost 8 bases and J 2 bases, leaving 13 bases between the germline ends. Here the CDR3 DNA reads TGTGCCATCTGGGAGGCTGCTCCCTACGAGCAGTACTTC. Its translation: CAIWEAAPYEQYF.

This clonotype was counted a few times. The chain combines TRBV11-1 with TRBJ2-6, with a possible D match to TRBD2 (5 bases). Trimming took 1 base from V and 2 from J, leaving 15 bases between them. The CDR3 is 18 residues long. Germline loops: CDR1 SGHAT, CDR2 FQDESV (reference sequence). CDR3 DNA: TGTGCCAGCAGCTTAGTGTGGCGGGCCCGGGCTGGGGCCAACGTCCTGACTTTC. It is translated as CASSLVWRARAGANVLTF.

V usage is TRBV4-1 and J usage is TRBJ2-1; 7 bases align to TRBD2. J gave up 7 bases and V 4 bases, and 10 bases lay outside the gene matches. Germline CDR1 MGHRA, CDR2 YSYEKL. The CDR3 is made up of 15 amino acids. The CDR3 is CASSLPPAGLNEQFF. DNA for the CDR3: TGCGCCAGCAGCCTGCCCCCAGCGGGGTTAAATGAGCAGTTCTTC.